This TCR beta chain was recovered during a study of response to subunit inactivated influenza vaccine. TCRdb analysed the RT-PCR reads with MiXCR anew, one entry per CDR3 protein. This sample yields 300,000 to 350,000 distinct CDR3 sequences, of which just over 20% are seen a single time; 10% belongs to the top ten. The CDR3 has 15 residues. The J segment lost 1 base and the V segment lost 4 bases, leaving 4 bases of the junction unmatched. CDR1 LGHNA and CDR2 YSLEER come from the germline V gene. Notes on this clonotype: Its specificity is unknown.

Overall study findings and caveats: The study's authors posited that every seasonal influenza vaccination enlists few new T cells.

The chain uses TRBV4-3 and TRBJ2-7, with 10 bases aligning to TRBD1. The clonotype originates from a man aged 50-75 years who received an inactivated influenza vaccine. Material: PBMCs from blood, obtained around 22 months after vaccination. The CDR3 spells CASSPRTGGSYEQYF. The CDR3 nucleotides are TGCGCCAGCAGCCCACGGACAGGGGGGTCCTACGAGCAGTACTTC.